Presented here are 24 T cell receptor beta chains from one specimen sequenced in a study of blood T cells in healthy people across ages. A sample-barcoded 5' primer and a J-beta primer mix were used in a second PCR of about 6 to 12 cycles. TCRdb reanalysed the 5' RACE reads using MiXCR and keeps one entry per CDR3 protein. The repertoire holds over 950,000 distinct CDR3 sequences, with 35% to 40% as singletons. Sequencing was carried out using blood. Source of these receptors: a man aged 18 to 29 in good health.

J is TRBJ2-5 and V is TRBV7-9; 15 bases line up with TRBD2. J was trimmed by 11 bases and V by 5 bases; bases with no gene match: 6. CDR3 length equals 14 residues. Per germline, CDR1 SEHNR and CDR2 FQNEAQ (reference sequence). The CDR3 spells CASSTGLAGGEQYF. Here the CDR3 DNA reads TGTGCCAGCAGCACGGGACTAGCGGGGGGTGAGCAGTACTTC. Full variable domain (missing parts from reference TRBV7-9 and TRBJ2-5): DTGVSQNPRHKITKRGQNVTFRCDPISEHNRLYWYRQTLGQGPEFLTYFQNEAQLEKSRLLSDRFSAERPKGSFSTLEIQRTEQGDSAMYLCASSTGLAGGEQYFGPGTRLLVL.

In its sample, this clonotype was seen a few times. The chain carries TRBV7-2 and TRBJ1-1, with D unclear. The CDR3 spans 13 residues. In germline, CDR1 is SGHTA, CDR2 FQGNSA. The V end lost 1 base, the J end lost 3 bases, and 6 bases lay between the germline ends. CDR3 DNA: TGTGCCAGCAGCTTAGTATTTGACACTGAAGCTTTCTTT. The encoded protein is CASSLVFDTEAFF.

This clonotype was observed a few times. The J gene is TRBJ1-2, the V gene TRBV6-5; D call uncertain. Germline V gene lookup returns CDR1 MNHEY and CDR2 SVGAGI. The CDR3 runs 14 residues. The V and J ends lost 6 bases and 2 bases respectively, with 13 bases between them. The CDR3 reads CASSPALENYGYTF. The CDR3 bases are TGTGCCAGCAGCCCCGCCCTCGAGAACTATGGCTACACCTTC.

The chain uses TRBV7-6 and TRBJ2-7; D remains ambiguous. The CDR3 runs to 15 residues. Germline CDR1 SGHVS, CDR2 FNYEAQ. The V end lost 0 bases, the J end lost 7 bases, and 16 bases lay between the germline ends. The chain's CDR3 is CASSLAIKAVHEQYF. The DNA of the CDR3 is TGTGCCAGCAGCTTAGCGATAAAGGCAGTCCATGAGCAGTACTTC.

The chain links TRBV6-5 to TRBJ2-7; the match to TRBD2 covers 8 bases. The J call may be mistaken, given a closer DNA end match to TRBJ2-5. CDR1 is MNHEY, CDR2 SVGAGI, per germline. This CDR3 contains 14 residues. CDR3 DNA: TGTGCCAGCAGTAACAACCTAGCGGGTGGGACCCAGTACTTC. Residues: CASSNNLAGGTQYF.

The chain has TRBV20-1 and TRBJ2-1; the match to TRBD2 covers 11 bases. The CDR3 totals 16 residues. CDR1 DFQATT and CDR2 SNEGSKA come from the germline V gene (reference sequence). With 2 bases clipped from V and 9 bases from J, the junction kept 12 bases outside the gene matches. The CDR3 bases are TGCAGTGCTAGACTCAACTTAGCGGGAGGGCCGGTTGAGCAGTTCTTC. Encoded protein: CSARLNLAGGPVEQFF.

This chain connects TRBV7-2 to TRBJ2-3; 9 bases map to TRBD2. The CDR3 loop spans 15 amino acids. V shed 5 bases, J shed 2 bases, and the junction held 5 bases outside the gene matches. Looked up from germline, CDR1 is SGHTA and CDR2 is FQGNSA. CDR3 sequence: CASSVLAGPTDTQYF. DNA of the CDR3: TGTGCCAGCAGCGTCCTAGCGGGACCCACAGATACGCAGTATTTT.

This clonotype was detected only a few times. The chain links TRBV12-3 or TRBV12-4 to TRBJ2-5; 10 bases agree with TRBD1. Germline trimming cut 3 bases from V and 7 bases from J; bases unmatched to any gene: 8. The length of the CDR3 is 15 residues. The CDR3 here is CASSFSGQGRGTQYF. The CDR3, as DNA: TGTGCCAGCAGTTTCTCGGGACAGGGGAGGGGGACCCAGTACTTC.

This clonotype has a handful of counts. An end of the junction does not agree with germline; a read error may underlie this. The DNA of the CDR3 is TGTGCCAGCCGTGACAACACTGAAGCTTTCTTT. Protein: CASRDNTEAFF. This chain joins TRBV25-1 and TRBJ1-1; D unresolved. The germline V gene has CDR1 MGHDK and CDR2 SYGVNS. The CDR3 totals 11 residues. The variable domain in full, with the rest retrieved from reference TRBV25-1 and TRBJ1-1, is EADIYQTPRYLVIGTGKKITLECSQTMGHDKMYWYQQDPGMELHLIHYSYGVNSTEKGDLSSESTVSRIRTEHFPLTLESARPSHTSQYLCASRDNTEAFFGQGTRLTVV.

The sample holds a few counts of this clonotype. The V call is TRBV27, the J call TRBJ2-1, with D possibly matching TRBD1 (5 bases). The CDR3 is 14 residues long. Looked up from germline, CDR1 is MNHEY and CDR2 is SMNVEV (reference sequence). The ends were cut back, 1 base at V and 5 bases at J, with 9 bases in the middle. For the CDR3, the DNA is TGTGCCAGCAGTTTATACAGGAATGACAATGAGCAGTTCTTC. It translates to CASSLYRNDNEQFF.

This clonotype was seen only a few times. The rearrangement links TRBV28 to TRBJ1-2; TRBD1 is a possible D gene (5 bases). V lost 2 bases to trimming and J lost 0 bases, with 10 bases between them. Germline CDR1 and CDR2: MDHEN and SYDVKM. This CDR3 region has 15 residues. This CDR3 reads CASSLVVRANYGYTF. Here the CDR3 DNA reads TGTGCCAGCAGTTTAGTTGTCAGGGCTAACTATGGCTACACCTTC.

This clonotype was observed at least ten times. The chain joins TRBV12-3 or TRBV12-4 to TRBJ1-5; 9 nucleotides line up with TRBD1. CDR3 size: 14 residues. V was clipped by 6 bases and J by 7 bases; unmatched bases: 7. As DNA, the CDR3 is TGTGCCAGCAGCCTCGGACAGGGGATCCAGCCCCAGCATTTT. This sequence encodes CASSLGQGIQPQHF.

This clonotype has only one observation. The genes are TRBV7-9 and TRBJ1-4; D is unclear. CDR3 length equals 14 residues. V dropped 8 bases and J dropped 4 bases, with 14 bases sitting between them. In germline, CDR1 is SEHNR, CDR2 FQNEAQ (reference sequence). The CDR3 is CASGHRANNEKLFF. The CDR3 DNA reads TGTGCCAGCGGCCACCGGGCCAATAATGAAAAACTGTTTTTT.

This clonotype turned up a few times. The chain combines TRBV20-1 with TRBJ1-5, with 8 bases aligning to TRBD1. V shed 6 bases and J 2 bases; nucleotides not matched to a gene: 12. The CDR3 is 16 amino acids. Germline-derived CDR1 and CDR2 are DFQATT and SNEGSKA (reference sequence). CDR3 loop: CSATVGQGGRNQPQHF. CDR3 bases: TGCAGTGCCACCGTCGGACAGGGAGGACGCAATCAGCCCCAGCATTTT.

This chain connects TRBV27 to TRBJ2-5; the match to TRBD2 covers 8 bases. The ends lost 1 base at V and 5 bases at J; junction bases unmatched: 6. This CDR3 comprises 15 residues. Per germline, CDR1 MNHEY and CDR2 SMNVEV (reference sequence). The DNA for the CDR3 is TGTGCCAGCAGTTTATTCAACACGGGGGGGGAGACCCAGTACTTC. This translates into CASSLFNTGGETQYF.

This sequence joins TRBV7-2 and TRBJ1-6, with unresolved D. Germline V gene lookup returns CDR1 SGHTA and CDR2 FQGNSA. The CDR3 runs 15 residues. Trimming stripped 2 bases from V and 1 base from J, with 6 bases between. In DNA, the CDR3 is TGTGCCAGCAGCTTAATTGGTTCCTATAATTCACCCCTCCACTTT. Protein: CASSLIGSYNSPLHF.

Note on this clonotype: The junction shows a germline mismatch at one end, possibly a read error. The chain couples TRBV11-2 to TRBJ2-3, with D perhaps matching TRBD1 (5 bases). This CDR3 has 17 residues. Germline V CDR1 and CDR2: SGHAT, FQNNGV. Here the CDR3 reads CASSLGFDRMSTGTQYF. The DNA of the CDR3 is TGTGCCAGCAGCTTAGGCTTCGACAGAATGAGCACAGGTACGCAGTATTTT. The full variable domain, rest sourced from reference TRBV11-2 and TRBJ2-3, is EAGVAQSPRYKIIEKRQSVAFWCNPISGHATLYWYQQILGQGPKLLIQFQNNGVVDDSQLPKDRFSAERLKGVDSTLKIQPAKLEDSAVYLCASSLGFDRMSTGTQYFGPGTRLTVL.

This chain links TRBV7-9 with TRBJ1-5, with D uncertain. From germline, CDR1 is SEHNR and CDR2 FQNEAQ (reference sequence). The CDR3 consists of 13 residues. The ends were cut back, 3 bases at V and 7 bases at J, with 10 bases in the middle. CDR3 DNA sequence: TGTGCCAGCAGCTTCGACGTCACCCAGCCCCAGCATTTT. Protein sequence: CASSFDVTQPQHF.

This clonotype was counted between two and nine times. J is TRBJ2-3 and V is TRBV20-1; the match to TRBD2 covers 15 bases. The CDR3 runs 18 residues. V lost 2 bases, J lost 0 bases, and 6 bases stayed unmatched. Germline CDR1 is DFQATT and CDR2 is SNEGSKA (reference sequence). The CDR3 sequence: CSARLPGLAGGSTDTQYF. CDR3 sequence (DNA): TGCAGTGCTAGACTCCCGGGACTAGCGGGGGGAAGCACAGATACGCAGTATTTT.

V and J are TRBV12-3 or TRBV12-4 and TRBJ2-3; D is unclear. This CDR3 is 13 amino acids long. Trimming shortened V by 5 bases and J by 5 bases, and 11 bases separated the two germline ends. In DNA form, the CDR3 reads TGTGCCAGCAGTCTCCTACGACAAGATACGCAGTATTTT. Translation gives CASSLLRQDTQYF.

This clonotype was found a few times. This chain joins TRBV7-8 and TRBJ2-1; TRBD2 is a possible D gene (6 bases). Per germline, CDR1 SGHVS and CDR2 FQNEAQ. V was cut by 3 bases and J by 5 bases, with 11 bases left in between. This CDR3 contains 14 residues. As DNA, the CDR3 is TGTGCCAGCAGCTTTTCGGGAGTCCACAATGAGCAGTTCTTC. As protein: CASSFSGVHNEQFF.

This clonotype appeared a few times. This sequence joins TRBV4-2 and TRBJ2-1; 9 nucleotides align to TRBD2. The CDR3 covers 18 residues. Per the germline V gene, CDR1 is LGHNA and CDR2 is YNFKEQ. With 3 bases clipped from V and 4 bases from J, the junction kept 13 bases outside the gene matches. CDR3 amino acids: CASSQLIPAGGPYNEQFF. Written as DNA, the CDR3 is TGTGCCAGCAGCCAGCTAATCCCAGCGGGGGGCCCATACAATGAGCAGTTCTTC.

This chain uses TRBV25-1 with TRBJ2-7; D assignment may be TRBD1 or TRBD2 (5 bases each). The CDR3 extends over 12 amino acids. Germline lookup yields CDR1 MGHDK and CDR2 SYGVNS. Trimming removed 8 bases from V and 0 bases from J, with 8 bases in between. CDR3 DNA sequence: TGTGCCAGCGTGAGGGGCTCCTACGAGCAGTACTTC. This sequence encodes CASVRGSYEQYF.

This clonotype occurred a few times. The chain combines TRBV5-6 with TRBJ2-5; 7 nucleotides align to TRBD1. Germline V CDR1 and CDR2: SGHDT, YYEEEE. The J segment lost 3 bases and the V segment lost 4 bases, leaving 6 bases of the junction unmatched. The CDR3 has 14 residues. CDR3 amino acids: CASSPKDREETQYF. In DNA form, the CDR3 reads TGTGCCAGCAGCCCTAAAGACAGGGAAGAGACCCAGTACTTC.